This T cell receptor beta chain was sequenced during a study of cytomegalovirus exposure and HLA in healthy donors. Study-wide points: TRBV6-2, TRBV6-3 and other indistinguishable V segments were excluded. Most TCR sequences were uncommon, yet certain public TCRs appeared in many donors.

The PCR contained 60 Vbeta and 13 Jbeta primers. Per the study methods: In a later analysis, the count reached 74 million or so unique TCR beta chains, with about 11 million shared. Libraries were prepared by immunoSEQ multiplex PCR; TCRdb keeps only in-frame clonotypes and omits some of them. That table supplies the V and J calls and clone size; D and trimming were determined from the DNA. This table holds around 160,000 clones, around 80% found once. Note on this clone: Its cognate antigen is unknown.

CDR1 GTSNPN and CDR2 SVGIG come from the germline V gene (reference sequence). The V end was cut by 3 bases, the J end by 1 base, with 7 bases between. This CDR3 contains 13 residues. The sample was PBMCs. The gene calls are TRBV30 and TRBJ2-1, with a weak D call TRBD2 (6 bases). The sequence was obtained from a woman between 35 and 50 years old in good health and CMV-seropositive. CDR3 residues: CAWRDYSYNEQFF. The CDR3, as DNA: TGTGCCTGGAGGGACTATTCCTACAATGAGCAGTTCTTC.